These 26 T cell receptor beta chains were sequenced from one sample in a study of T cells after posttransplantation cyclophosphamide. Sequencing used immunoSEQ multiplex PCR; TCRdb keeps in-frame clones, though not all of them. The specimen has 30,000 to 45,000 clones, none found just once. The sample consisted of PBMCs. All receptors come from a girl between 10 and 17 years old in good health, CMV-negative, and a related stem cell transplant donor.

This clone showed up just a few times. This chain joins TRBV15 and TRBJ2-3; D is uncertain. The CDR3 sequence is 13 residues long. The V gene's germline CDR1 is LNHNV and CDR2 YYDKDF (reference sequence). V lost 0 bases and J lost 5, with 6 bases in between. CDR3: CATSRDLVDTQYF. DNA for the CDR3: TGTGCCACCAGCAGAGATCTAGTAGATACGCAGTATTTT.

This clone was detected ten times or more. The V and J genes are TRBV7-9 and TRBJ2-5; no definite D call. CDR1 is SEHNR, CDR2 FQNEAQ, per germline (reference sequence). The CDR3 spans 15 residues. The V and J ends lost 1 base and 3 bases respectively, with 12 bases between them. The CDR3 spells CASSLVQLREETQYF. The DNA of the CDR3 is TGTGCCAGCAGCTTAGTCCAGCTCCGGGAAGAGACCCAGTACTTC.

This clone was counted a few times. In DNA, the CDR3 is TGTGCCAGCACCGATCTAGCGGGAGTGGGCGAGCAGTACTTC. This translates into CASTDLAGVGEQYF. The rearrangement uses TRBV28 and TRBJ2-7; 10 nucleotides agree with TRBD2. The CDR3 consists of 14 residues. Germline V CDR1 and CDR2: MDHEN, SYDVKM. The V segment lost 7 bases and the J segment 6 bases; nucleotides outside the gene matches: 9. Looking up the rest from reference TRBV28 and TRBJ2-7 gives the full variable domain: DVKVTQSSRYLVKRTGEKVFLECVQDMDHENMFWYRQDPGLGLRLIYFSYDVKMKEKGDIPEGYSVSREKKERFSLILESASTNQTSMYLCASTDLAGVGEQYFGPGTRLTVT.

This clone was counted at least ten times. The CDR3 DNA sequence: TGTGCCAGCAGCTTAGATAGGGTGGGCGGGTATAGCAATCAGCCCCAGCATTTT. Amino acids: CASSLDRVGGYSNQPQHF. The chain uses TRBV7-8 and TRBJ1-5, with D uncertain. Germline lookup yields CDR1 SGHVS and CDR2 FQNEAQ. With 1 base removed from V and 0 bases from J, the gap between germline ends came to 16 bases. CDR3 length: 18 amino acids.

This clone has more than one count but fewer than ten. This sequence joins TRBV11-2 and TRBJ2-7, with TRBD2 matching 10 bases. V dropped 3 bases and J dropped 4; count of bases not matched to a gene: 6. The CDR3 sequence is 15 residues long. CDR1 and CDR2 (germline): SGHAT, FQNNGV. The CDR3 protein is CASSFSSGSSYEQYF. The DNA of the CDR3 is TGTGCCAGCAGCTTTTCTAGCGGGAGCTCTTACGAGCAGTACTTC.

This clone has more than one count but fewer than ten. The J gene is TRBJ1-3, the V gene TRBV7-2; no firm D call. This CDR3 has 16 residues. Germline V gives CDR1 SGHTA, CDR2 FQGNSA. V shed 1 base and J shed 0 bases, with 10 bases lying between them. This CDR3 reads CASSLGSANSGNTIYF. In DNA form, the CDR3 reads TGTGCCAGCAGCTTAGGCTCCGCTAACTCTGGAAACACCATATATTTT.

The CDR3 loop is CASSYVPSGGGNEQFF. The CDR3 coding sequence is TGTGCCAGCAGTTACGTCCCTAGCGGGGGGGGGAATGAGCAGTTCTTC. The rearrangement uses TRBV6-5 and TRBJ2-1, with TRBD2 identical over 12 bases. Germline V lookup: CDR1 MNHEY, CDR2 SVGAGI. This CDR3 is built from 16 residues. V gave up 2 bases and J gave up 7 bases; unmatched junction bases: 6.

This clone was counted only a few times. V usage is TRBV19 and J usage is TRBJ2-5; possibly TRBD2 for D (6 bases). CDR1 and CDR2 from the germline V gene are LNHDA and SQIVND (reference sequence). V lost 4 bases, J lost 5 bases, and 14 bases lay in between. CDR3 size: 14 residues. CDR3 in DNA: TGTGCCAGTAGTAAGACAACCCGGGGGGAGACCCAGTACTTC. Amino acids: CASSKTTRGETQYF.

In this sample, this clone turned up many times. The chain employs TRBV10-3 and TRBJ2-5; TRBD1 is a possible D gene (5 bases). The length of the CDR3 is 12 residues. Between the trimmed V and J ends, which lost 2 bases and 4 bases, there was a span of 5 bases. Germline lookup yields CDR1 ENHRY and CDR2 SYGVKD. CDR3 region: CAISEQGETQYF. CDR3 sequence (DNA): TGTGCCATCAGTGAGCAGGGAGAGACCCAGTACTTC.

The table lists this clone with many counts. The chain links TRBV4-1 to TRBJ1-2; a possible D gene is TRBD1 (5 bases). Germline assignment: CDR1 MGHRA and CDR2 YSYEKL. This CDR3 is 15 amino acids long. V dropped 0 bases and J dropped 5 bases, with 13 bases sitting between them. The CDR3 protein is CASSQDIQGSYGYTF. The CDR3 DNA sequence: TGCGCCAGCAGCCAAGACATTCAGGGTTCTTATGGCTACACCTTC.

This clone showed up many times. This chain links TRBV18 with TRBJ1-1; weak D call: TRBD1 (6 bases). Trimming took 4 bases from V and 3 from J, leaving 9 bases between them. The CDR3 is made up of 13 amino acids. CDR1 KGHSH and CDR2 LQKENI come from the germline V gene. CDR3 sequence reads: CASSRDTYTEAFF. CDR3 sequence (DNA): TGTGCCAGCTCACGGGACACGTACACTGAAGCTTTCTTT.

This clone was seen at least ten times. This chain uses TRBV6-1 with TRBJ2-1, with 11 bases that match TRBD2. Germline lookup yields CDR1 MNHNS and CDR2 SASEGT. Trimming removed 5 bases from V and 4 bases from J; junction bases left unmatched: 1. This CDR3 has 14 residues. DNA of the CDR3: TGTGCCAGCAGTCTAGCGGGAGGTTACAATGAGCAGTTCTTC. It translates to CASSLAGGYNEQFF.

This clone was detected only a few times. The CDR3 coding sequence is TGTGCCAGCAGTCCTTACAATGAGCAGTTCTTC. This sequence encodes CASSPYNEQFF. This rearrangement joins TRBV2 to TRBJ2-1; D uncertain. Germline V CDR1 and CDR2: SNHLY, FYNNEI. The V end lost 5 bases, the J end lost 4 bases, and 3 bases lay between the germline ends. The CDR3 totals 11 residues.

This clone was detected many times. This chain links TRBV4-3 with TRBJ1-4; D possibly corresponds to TRBD1 (5 bases). Trimming removed 8 bases at V and 8 bases at J, with 15 bases between. The CDR3 covers 13 residues. Germline values: CDR1 LGHNA, CDR2 YSLEER. The CDR3 sequence: CASGIREEEKLFF. In DNA form, the CDR3 reads TGCGCCAGCGGCATCAGGGAGGAGGAAAAACTGTTTTTT.

In this sample, this clone turned up many times. The V and J genes are TRBV7-9 and TRBJ2-1; 8 bases match TRBD2. The CDR3 is 17 amino acids. CDR1 and CDR2 (germline): SEHNR, FQNEAQ (reference sequence). V dropped 4 bases and J dropped 8; count of bases not matched to a gene: 16. The DNA of the CDR3 is TGTGCCAGCAGCTCGCTGGCCGGGAGGGCCTTGGTCTATGAGCAGTTCTTC. It encodes CASSSLAGRALVYEQFF.

This clone was picked up many times. The V and J genes are TRBV12-5 and TRBJ2-1; D might be TRBD2 (6 bases). Trimming left V 6 bases short and J 7 bases short, with 16 bases between. This CDR3 contains 14 residues. CDR1 and CDR2 (germline): LGHNT, FRNRAP. As DNA, the CDR3 is TGTGCTAGTGGAAATAGCGGAGCAGTGAATGAGCAGTTCTTC. Translation: CASGNSGAVNEQFF.

This clone was detected a few times. J is TRBJ2-7 and V is TRBV13, with 7 nucleotides matching TRBD1. Trimming cost V 0 bases and J 6 bases; bases outside gene matches: 5. This CDR3 region has 14 residues. Germline loops: CDR1 PRHDT, CDR2 FYEKMQ (reference sequence). The CDR3 loop reads CASSLGTGLAEQYF. DNA for the CDR3: TGTGCCAGCAGCTTAGGGACAGGGCTGGCCGAGCAGTACTTC.

Ten or more counts support this clone. The chain is built from TRBV9 and TRBJ2-7; TRBD2 matches 11 bases. Germline V gene lookup returns CDR1 SGDLS and CDR2 YYNGEE. The CDR3 runs to 16 residues. Trimming cost V 4 bases and J 5 bases; bases outside gene matches: 11. The CDR3 nucleotides read TGTGCCAGCAGCCCGATAGCGGGAGGGCTCGGAGACGAGCAGTACTTC. This gives the protein CASSPIAGGLGDEQYF.

The table lists this clone with a few counts. The chain combines TRBV15 with TRBJ2-7, with TRBD1 as a possible D gene (5 bases). The CDR3 covers 14 residues. In germline, CDR1 is LNHNV, CDR2 YYDKDF (reference sequence). Trimming pared 5 bases from V and 5 bases from J, leaving 16 bases between. CDR3 coding DNA: TGTGCCACCAGCCGCCAGGGCCTTCCACACGAGCAGTACTTC. As protein: CATSRQGLPHEQYF.

V gene TRBV10-3 combines with J gene TRBJ1-2; D call uncertain. This CDR3 is built from 14 residues. Trimming stripped 0 bases from V and 4 bases from J, with 9 bases between. CDR1 is ENHRY and CDR2 is SYGVKD in the germline V gene. In nucleotides, the CDR3 is TGTGCCATCAGTGAGTCCCGGGATTCCTATGGCTACACCTTC. Translating it yields CAISESRDSYGYTF.

This clone has a count of ten or more. V gene TRBV4-1 combines with J gene TRBJ2-7; 8 bases map to TRBD2. The CDR3 runs 18 residues. In germline, CDR1 is MGHRA, CDR2 YSYEKL. V shed 6 bases and J 3 bases; nucleotides not matched to a gene: 19. CDR3: CASSHHSGAGGRHYEQYF. The DNA for the CDR3 is TGCGCCAGCAGTCACCACTCGGGTGCGGGAGGCAGACACTACGAGCAGTACTTC.

This clone was seen ten or more times. V gene TRBV19 combines with J gene TRBJ1-5; tentatively, D is TRBD1 (6 bases). The germline V and J ends were trimmed by 0 bases and 0 bases, with 12 bases remaining between them. The CDR3 extends over 17 amino acids. The germline gives CDR1 LNHDA, CDR2 SQIVND (reference sequence). This chain's CDR3 is CASSIDFGGHSNQPQHF. CDR3 bases: TGTGCCAGTAGTATAGATTTCGGGGGGCATAGCAATCAGCCCCAGCATTTT.

The sample holds a few counts of this clone. This chain connects TRBV7-8 to TRBJ2-5, with 7 bases lining up with TRBD2. Germline values: CDR1 SGHVS, CDR2 FQNEAQ. The CDR3 spans 17 residues. With 2 bases clipped from V and 4 bases from J, the junction kept 13 bases outside the gene matches. CDR3 residues: CASSLFYEAGEGETQYF. In DNA form, the CDR3 reads TGTGCCAGCAGCTTATTCTACGAGGCGGGAGAGGGAGAGACCCAGTACTTC.

V and J are TRBV9 and TRBJ2-3; 9 bases agree with TRBD2. Germline assignment: CDR1 SGDLS and CDR2 YYNGEE. This CDR3 has 18 residues. V dropped 3 bases and J dropped 2; count of bases not matched to a gene: 13. CDR3 coding DNA: TGTGCCAGCAGCGCCCCGGGACTAGCCATAAGAGACACAGATACGCAGTATTTT. Its protein is CASSAPGLAIRDTDTQYF.

This clone was picked up a small number of times. The V gene is TRBV13, the J gene TRBJ2-6, with no clear D. The V gene's germline CDR1 is PRHDT and CDR2 FYEKMQ (reference sequence). The CDR3 is 16 amino acids. Trimming removed 3 bases at V and 6 bases at J, with 15 bases between. The CDR3 loop reads CASSFSGAFAANVLTF. The CDR3 coding sequence is TGTGCCAGCAGCTTCTCCGGAGCGTTCGCGGCCAACGTCCTGACTTTC.

This clone was seen only a few times. The V call is TRBV19, the J call TRBJ2-1; TRBD2 might be the D (5 bases). The CDR3 has 15 amino acids. V lost 5 bases to trimming and J lost 0 bases, with 11 bases between them. Germline loops: CDR1 LNHDA, CDR2 SQIVND (reference sequence). CDR3 amino acids: CASSPADGSYNEQFF. For the CDR3, the DNA is TGTGCCAGTAGTCCAGCGGATGGCTCCTACAATGAGCAGTTCTTC.